These T cell receptor beta chains were read from a single sample in a study of cytomegalovirus exposure and HLA in healthy donors. Sequenced by immunoSEQ multiplex PCR; TCRdb stores in-frame clones only, minus some. The top ten hold roughly 5.5% of the sample, which has hundreds of thousands of clones, over 80% seen once. The sequenced sample consisted of PBMCs. These receptors were obtained from a woman under 30 in good health and CMV-seronegative. The CDR3 runs from the conserved cysteine through the conserved F or W. D genes are given only for firm matches. Clone size is stated in some rows and not others, as once, few, many or a class when expanded.

abundance	v_gene	d_gene	j_gene	CDR3nt	CDR3aa
NA	TRBV27	NA	TRBJ1-3	TGTGCCAGCAGTTTAACAGGGACCTCTGGAAACACCATATATTTT	CASSLTGTSGNTIYF
NA	TRBV5-6	NA	TRBJ2-5	TGTGCCAGCAGCTTGCGAGGCCAAGAGACCCAGTACTTC	CASSLRGQETQYF
NA	TRBV6-5	TRBD1	TRBJ1-2	TGTGCCAGCAGTCGGGGACAGAGGAGCTACACCTTC	CASSRGQRSYTF
once	TRBV7-3	NA	TRBJ2-1	TGTGCCAGCAGCCTCAGCGGGCTAGGAGGGAATGAGCAGTTCTTC	CASSLSGLGGNEQFF
NA	TRBV19	NA	TRBJ2-1	TGTGCCAGTAGTATGGGGCGGAGCTCCTACAATGAGCAGTTCTTC	CASSMGRSSYNEQFF
NA	TRBV6-1	TRBD1	TRBJ1-5	TGTGCCAGCAGTGGACAGGGATGCCATTTT	CASSGQGCHF
NA	TRBV6-6	NA	TRBJ2-1	TGTGCCAGCAGGACCTCGGGAAGCGGTGGTGAGCAGTTCTTC	CASRTSGSGGEQFF
NA	TRBV2	TRBD2	TRBJ2-7	TGTGCCAGCACCGATGAGGCGGGAGGTTCCTACGAGCAGTACTTC	CASTDEAGGSYEQYF
NA	TRBV29-1	TRBD2	TRBJ2-7	TGCAGCGTCAAACCGGGGGGACGCTACGAGCAGTACTTC	CSVKPGGRYEQYF
NA	TRBV9	NA	TRBJ2-3	TGTGCCAGCAGCGTCCCGGACGTCACAGATACGCAGTATTTT	CASSVPDVTDTQYF
once	TRBV7-2	TRBD1	TRBJ2-5	TGTGCCAGCAGCTTAGGCAACAGGGGAGTTCAAGAGACCCAGTACTTC	CASSLGNRGVQETQYF
many	TRBV15	NA	TRBJ2-1	TGTGCCACCAGCAGAGATAACCCCACCGATGAGCAGTTCTTC	CATSRDNPTDEQFF
once	TRBV6-6	TRBD1	TRBJ2-5	TGTGCCACTAAGGGACAGGGACAAGAGACCCAGTACTTC	CATKGQGQETQYF
NA	TRBV28	NA	TRBJ1-2	TGTGCCAGCAGTGATCAGGCGTTCTATGGCTACACCTTC	CASSDQAFYGYTF
NA	TRBV5-1	NA	TRBJ2-3	TGCGCCAGCAGCTTGGACAGCATAGGGGGAGATACGCAGTATTTT	CASSLDSIGGDTQYF
NA	TRBV25-1	TRBD1	TRBJ2-2	TGCGCCACCAGGGGGCACGGCGGGGAGCTGTTTTTT	CATRGHGGELFF
NA	TRBV27	NA	TRBJ1-2	TGTGCCAGCAGTTTAGGTAGAGAGATACCCTATGGCTACACCTTC	CASSLGREIPYGYTF
NA	TRBV7-9	TRBD2	TRBJ2-7	TGTGCCAGCAGCTTAGGCGGGAGAAGCCACGAGCAGTACTTC	CASSLGGRSHEQYF
NA	TRBV7-7	NA	TRBJ2-7	TGTGCCAGCAGCTCCTCAGGGTCCTACGAGCAGTACTTC	CASSSSGSYEQYF
NA	TRBV5-1	TRBD2	TRBJ2-7	TGCGCCAGCAGCTTGGCCAGTAACGGGAGGGACTACGAGCAGTACTTC	CASSLASNGRDYEQYF
NA	TRBV6-5	NA	TRBJ1-2	TGTGCCAGCAGTTACTCAGGGCAGTATGGCTACACCTTC	CASSYSGQYGYTF
NA	TRBV5-1	TRBD2	TRBJ2-1	TGCGCCAGCAGCTTGGGGACTAGCGGGAATGAGCAGTTCTTC	CASSLGTSGNEQFF
NA	TRBV28	NA	TRBJ1-2	TGTGCCAGCAGTTTACGGACAGATGGCTACACCTTC	CASSLRTDGYTF
NA	TRBV2	NA	TRBJ1-6	TGTGCCAGCAGTGGTCAGAATAATTCACCCCTCCACTTT	CASSGQNNSPLHF
NA	TRBV5-1	TRBD1	TRBJ1-2	TGCGCCAGCAGCACAACTCCGACAGGGGGCAACTATGGCTACACCTTC	CASSTTPTGGNYGYTF
NA	TRBV30	NA	TRBJ2-2	TGTGCCTGGATGGGACTTTCGAACACCGGGGAGCTGTTTTTT	CAWMGLSNTGELFF
NA	TRBV28	NA	TRBJ2-1	TGTGCCAGCCCCCCCGGGCCTAGCCGGCACAATGAGCAGTTCTTC	CASPPGPSRHNEQFF
NA	TRBV5-6	NA	TRBJ2-7	TGTGCCAGCAGCTCCGGAGGGTACGAGCAGTACTTC	CASSSGGYEQYF
NA	TRBV2	NA	TRBJ2-4	TGTGCCAGCAGTGATTCGGGGGCTGGAAACATTCAGTACTTC	CASSDSGAGNIQYF
NA	TRBV29-1	TRBD1	TRBJ2-5	TGCAGCGGTGGGACAGGGGGCGGGGAGACCCAGTACTTC	CSGGTGGGETQYF
NA	TRBV5-6	NA	TRBJ1-1	TGTGCCAGCAGCTTTGGCTACCGGGACGGCACTGAAGCTTTCTTT	CASSFGYRDGTEAFF
NA	TRBV11-2	TRBD1	TRBJ1-2	TGTGCCAGCAGCCGAATTGCTACAGGGGGTATCTATGGCTACACCTTC	CASSRIATGGIYGYTF
NA	TRBV27	NA	TRBJ2-7	TGTGCCAGCAGTTGCCTCGGAGCTCTGGCCCAGCGTATCTACGAGCAGTACTTC	CASSCLGALAQRIYEQYF
NA	TRBV15	TRBD2	TRBJ2-5	TGTGCCACCAGCACAGGGACTAGCGGGCCGGAGACCCAGTACTTC	CATSTGTSGPETQYF
NA	TRBV5-6	TRBD2	TRBJ2-3	TGTGCCAGCAGCCTAGCGGGTTCCACAGATACGCAGTATTTT	CASSLAGSTDTQYF
NA	TRBV6-1	NA	TRBJ1-2	TGTGCCAGCAGTGAAGAGCAGGGAACTTCCTCTTGGTCTAACTATGGCTACACCTTC	CASSEEQGTSSWSNYGYTF
NA	TRBV7-6	TRBD2	TRBJ2-1	TGTGCCAGCAGCTTAGATGGCCTAGCGGGTTCCTACAATGAGCAGTTCTTC	CASSLDGLAGSYNEQFF
NA	TRBV9	TRBD2	TRBJ2-3	TGTGCCAGCAGCGGTGCTAGCGGGGGTACAGATACGCAGTATTTT	CASSGASGGTDTQYF
NA	TRBV15	TRBD1	TRBJ2-1	TGTGCCACCAGCAGAGACCTGGGGACAGGGGTGAATGAGCAGTTCTTC	CATSRDLGTGVNEQFF
NA	TRBV9	NA	TRBJ1-1	TGTGCCAGCAGCGGAAGATCAGGGACCACTGAAGCTTTCTTT	CASSGRSGTTEAFF
NA	TRBV30	NA	TRBJ1-1	TGTGCCGAAGGGTCACAGCTCAACACTGAAGCTTTCTTT	CAEGSQLNTEAFF
NA	TRBV7-8	NA	TRBJ2-7	TGTGCCAGCAGCCCCTCCCAGGAGCAGTACTTC	CASSPSQEQYF
NA	TRBV5-1	NA	TRBJ1-1	TGCGCCAGCAGCTTGAAAGGAACCGGCCAAACCTCGCGGGCTTTCTTT	CASSLKGTGQTSRAFF
NA	TRBV5-1	TRBD1	TRBJ1-2	TGCGCCAGCAGCCGACTCGACAGGGCCGGTGGCTACACCTTC	CASSRLDRAGGYTF